This T cell receptor (beta chain) was captured in a study of Graves' ophthalmopathy and Graves' hyperthyroidism. Overall study findings and caveats: Thyroid clonotypes that were expanded above 0.001 frequency mostly also appeared in blood.

Ages of hyperthyroidism patients ran from 18 to 65, and their diagnoses were new, under 2 months' duration. In this cohort, patients with other autoimmune diseases, uncontrolled infections, pregnancy or lactation were excluded. This clonotype was seen only a few times. Its antigen is unidentified. TCR beta CDR3 amplification used RNA transcripts. An opening RT-PCR round employed HTBI primers and preceded a second-round multiplex PCR. One entry per CDR3 protein results from TCRdb running MiXCR on the multiplex PCR reads. The profile shows 450,000 to 600,000 distinct CDR3 sequences, approximately 37% of them singletons. CDR1 is SGHTA and CDR2 is FQGNSA in the germline V gene. The V gene lost 6 bases and the J gene lost 0 bases, with 12 bases spanning the gap. The CDR3 has 14 amino acids.

The sample was peripheral blood or thyroid tissue (not recorded which). This clonotype was obtained from an adult man with Graves' hyperthyroidism. The chain uses TRBV7-2 and TRBJ2-7; weak D call: TRBD1 (6 bases). DNA for the CDR3: TGTGCCAGCAGTTCACAGGGTTACTCCTACGAGCAGTACTTC. Its protein product is CASSSQGYSYEQYF.